This T cell receptor (beta chain) was sequenced in a study of response to subunit inactivated influenza vaccine. The V and J ends lost 6 bases and 3 bases respectively, with 11 bases between them. This CDR3 has 13 residues. Study-wide results and limits: Each seasonal influenza vaccination, the authors suggested, recruits few new T cells.

TCRdb used MiXCR to reprocess the RT-PCR reads, holding one entry per CDR3 protein. The sample lists roughly 630,000 distinct CDR3 sequences; roughly 15% were seen once. With respect to this clonotype: Its antigen is undetermined.

The TCR was taken from a man aged 50 to 59 who received an inactivated influenza vaccine. The chain carries TRBV12-3 or TRBV12-4 and TRBJ1-2; tentative D call: TRBD1 (5 bases). The sequences come from PBMCs from blood, collected roughly 15 days before vaccination. As DNA, the CDR3 is TGTGCCAGCAGGTGGGACCGTGACTATGGCTACACCTTC. It yields the protein CASRWDRDYGYTF.